Only one count was recorded for the clone carrying this T cell receptor (beta chain). The antigen remains undetermined. This record belongs to a study of T cell responses to AZD1222 COVID-19 vaccine. Findings of the study overall: None of the repertoires were sampled until the peak T cell response had passed.

Germline V gene sequence: CDR1 SNHLY, CDR2 FYNNEI. The V and J ends lost 7 bases and 5 bases respectively, with 11 bases between them. This CDR3 is built from 12 residues. Repertoires were generated with immunoSEQ multiplex PCR, while TCRdb's copy carries only in-frame clones and drops some. The sample yields under 85,000 clones, approximately 91% seen once. The origin of this receptor is an adult in good health. The chain combines TRBV2 with TRBJ1-2; the D is unclear. Sequences were derived from peripheral blood, sampled on day 0 of MenACWY control vaccination. CDR3 DNA: TGTGCCAGCACCTTAGCTCCGTATGGCTACACCTTC. It is translated as CASTLAPYGYTF.